The rows below give T cell receptor beta chains drawn from one sample of a study of cytomegalovirus exposure and HLA in healthy donors. TCRdb's table, derived via immunoSEQ multiplex PCR, lists solely in-frame clones and lacks some. This sample's table has about 210,000 clones. Input material: PBMCs. These receptors were obtained from a woman in her twenties or thirties in good health and CMV-seropositive. Each CDR3 is given without its conserved first and last residue. The D gene is left open where the match is weak.

V	J	D	CDR3
TRBV5-4	TRBJ2-5	NA	ASSLGQGIWETQY
TRBV7-2	TRBJ2-1	TRBD2	ASSSMQGLAGAYNEQF
TRBV6-5	TRBJ1-2	NA	ASSYSGAGVGYT
TRBV5-1	TRBJ2-2	TRBD1	ASSLGVPGQGIGELF
TRBV7-9	TRBJ2-1	NA	ASSFSADRRSNEQF
TRBV10-3	TRBJ2-7	NA	AISEETGNYEQY
TRBV6-1	TRBJ1-2	NA	ASSEWGQGYGYT
TRBV6-5	TRBJ1-2	NA	ASTRGGVYGYT
TRBV7-6	TRBJ2-7	NA	ASAGGVGYEQY
TRBV25-1	TRBJ2-3	NA	ASSTGTDTQY
TRBV5-1	TRBJ1-1	TRBD1	ASSSTGGTEAF
TRBV5-4	TRBJ2-3	TRBD2	ASSPLAYSGGAGADTQY
TRBV5-8	TRBJ1-5	TRBD1	ASRIDRGGQPQH
TRBV27	TRBJ2-3	NA	ASSLRLAEGGDTQY
TRBV30	TRBJ2-1	TRBD2	AWTKKGLAGGEQF
TRBV4-2	TRBJ1-2	NA	ASSQPREGNYGYT
TRBV6-5	TRBJ2-7	TRBD1	ASSYSITDRGYEQY
TRBV5-6	TRBJ2-4	TRBD1	ASSLGSGQVTVAKNIQY
TRBV6-1	TRBJ2-5	TRBD2	ASRRLAASQETQY
TRBV28	TRBJ2-1	TRBD2	ASSLSTAGGRWF
TRBV21-1	TRBJ1-1	NA	ASSKADEYEGENTEAF
TRBV9	TRBJ2-3	TRBD2	ASSVVSGERSDTQY
TRBV30	TRBJ1-1	NA	AWSVQWGGPNTEAF
TRBV15	TRBJ2-1	TRBD1	ATSRGDRGNEQF
TRBV6-6	TRBJ2-7	NA	ASSYHASGTYEQY
TRBV7-7	TRBJ2-5	NA	ASSHGQNQETQY
TRBV27	TRBJ2-5	TRBD2	ASSGGTRGETQY
TRBV12-5	TRBJ1-1	NA	ASGFDDRNTEAF